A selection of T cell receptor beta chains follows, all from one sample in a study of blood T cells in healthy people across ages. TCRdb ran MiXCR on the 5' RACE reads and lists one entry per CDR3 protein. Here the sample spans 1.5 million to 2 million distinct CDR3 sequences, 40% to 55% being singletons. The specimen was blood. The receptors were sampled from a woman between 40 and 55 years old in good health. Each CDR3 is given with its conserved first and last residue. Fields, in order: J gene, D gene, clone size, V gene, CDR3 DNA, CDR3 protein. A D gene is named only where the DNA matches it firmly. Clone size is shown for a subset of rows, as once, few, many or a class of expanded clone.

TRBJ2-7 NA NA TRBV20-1 TGCAGTGCTAGAGATGTTTCCGGGACCAGAGTTTACAATGAGCAGTACTTC CSARDVSGTRVYNEQYF
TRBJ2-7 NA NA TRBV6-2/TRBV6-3 TGTGCCAGCAGCCAGACTATGCGCGAGCAGTACTTC CASSQTMREQYF
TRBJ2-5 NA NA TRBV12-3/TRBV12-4 TGTGCCAGCGACTCCTCATCGCTAGGTGAGCAGTACTTC CASDSSSLGEQYF
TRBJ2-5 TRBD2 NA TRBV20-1 TGCAGTGCTCTTCTCTCGGGACAGGGGTCCCCTAGCGGGGGGGCTGAGACCCAGTACTTC CSALLSGQGSPSGGAETQYF
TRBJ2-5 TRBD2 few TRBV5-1 TGCGCCAGCACTCCCAATAGGGAGCGGGGGCACCAAGAGACCCAGTACTTC CASTPNRERGHQETQYF
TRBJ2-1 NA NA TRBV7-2 TGTGCCAGCAGCTACCGGTGGAGCAATGAGCAGTTCTTC CASSYRWSNEQFF
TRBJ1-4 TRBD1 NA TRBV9 TGTGCCAGCAGCCCAGGGGGGTATGAAAAACTGTTTTTT CASSPGGYEKLFF
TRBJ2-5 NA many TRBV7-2 TGTGCCAGCAGCTTGACAGGCCAGTACCAAGAGACCCAGTACTTC CASSLTGQYQETQYF
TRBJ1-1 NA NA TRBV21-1 TGTGCCAGCAGCAAAGCGTGGGCGCAAATGGACACTGAAGCTTTCTTT CASSKAWAQMDTEAFF
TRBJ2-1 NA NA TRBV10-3 TGTGCCATCAGTGAGCCCGGGGTAATAGATACGCAGTTCTTC CAISEPGVIDTQFF
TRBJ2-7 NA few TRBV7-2 TGTGCCACCTCTAATTCCGGGACCTACGAGCAGTACTTC CATSNSGTYEQYF
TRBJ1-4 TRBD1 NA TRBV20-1 TGCAGTGCTGCTCGACAGGGGGCCCTCCGGGATGAAAAACTGTTTTTT CSAARQGALRDEKLFF
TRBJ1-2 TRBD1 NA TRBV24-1 TGTGCCACCAGTGATCCAACAGGGGGCCCCGTCTATGGCTACACCTTC CATSDPTGGPVYGYTF
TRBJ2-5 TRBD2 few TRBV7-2 TGTGCCAGCAGCTTAGGTCTAGCGGGCGCCCGGGAGACCCAGTACTTC CASSLGLAGARETQYF
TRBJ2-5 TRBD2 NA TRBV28 TGTGCCAGCACCGTAGCGGGGGCGGGACGAGAGACCCAGTACTTC CASTVAGAGRETQYF
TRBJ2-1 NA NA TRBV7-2 TGTGCCAGCAGAGTGGGCCTCTACAATGAGCAGTTCTTC CASRVGLYNEQFF
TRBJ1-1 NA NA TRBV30 TGTGCCTGGAGCGGCGTGAGGAGCACTGAAGCTTTCTTT CAWSGVRSTEAFF
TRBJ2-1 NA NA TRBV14 TGTGCCAGCAGCCATGCGGGGGCCGGGGGAAATGAGCAGTTCTTC CASSHAGAGGNEQFF
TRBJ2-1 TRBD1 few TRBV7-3 TGTGCCAGCAGCGCGTCATCCGGGACAGGCCAAAGTAGGTCCTACAATGAGCAGTTCTTC CASSASSGTGQSRSYNEQFF
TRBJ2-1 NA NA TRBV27 TGTGCCAGCAGTTTTACTAACTACAATGAGCAGTTCTTC CASSFTNYNEQFF
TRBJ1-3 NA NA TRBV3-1 TGTGCCAGCAGCCAGATAGCGGGGCTGATGAGAAACACCATATATTTT CASSQIAGLMRNTIYF
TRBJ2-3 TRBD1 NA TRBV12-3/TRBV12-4 TGTGCCAGCAACCCCGGGACGACCCCAGGGGGTACGCAGTATTTT CASNPGTTPGGTQYF
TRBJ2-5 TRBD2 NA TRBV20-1 TGCAGTGCCCCGCCTAGCGGGGGGGGAGAGACCCAGTACTTC CSAPPSGGGETQYF
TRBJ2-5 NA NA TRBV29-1 TGCAGCGTTGGGGACATTAGGATACAGACCCAGTACTTC CSVGDIRIQTQYF
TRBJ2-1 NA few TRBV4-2 TGTGCCAGCAGCCAAGCGGAGACTAGTGGCAATGAGCAGTTCTTC CASSQAETSGNEQFF
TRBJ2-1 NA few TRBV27 TGTGCCAGCAGTTTTTTTACAGCCTACAATGAGCAGTTCTTC CASSFFTAYNEQFF
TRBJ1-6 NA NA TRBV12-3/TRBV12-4 TGTGCCAGCAGTCCCGACGGGAAATCTAATTCACCCCTCCACTTT CASSPDGKSNSPLHF
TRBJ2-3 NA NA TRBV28 TGTGCCAGCAGTTTCGGCTCCACTAGCACAGATACGCAGTATTTT CASSFGSTSTDTQYF
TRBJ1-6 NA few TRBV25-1 TGTGCCAGCGGTATGGACAGTCGAAATTCACCCCTCCACTTT CASGMDSRNSPLHF
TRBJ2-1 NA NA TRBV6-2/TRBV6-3 TGTGCAATCTCTGTCGGGCTAGAATCTGGTGAGCAGTTCTTC CAISVGLESGEQFF
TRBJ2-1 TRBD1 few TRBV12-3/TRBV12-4 TGTGCCAGCAGTACACAGGGGCCACTGTACAATGAGCAGTTCTTC CASSTQGPLYNEQFF
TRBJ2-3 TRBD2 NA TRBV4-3 TGCGCCAGCAGCCCGGCGGGAGGGTATGTGGGAGATACGCAGTATTTT CASSPAGGYVGDTQYF
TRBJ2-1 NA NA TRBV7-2 TGTGCCAGCAGCTTAGTTGGGGGGCCGACCTACAATGAGCAGTTCTTC CASSLVGGPTYNEQFF
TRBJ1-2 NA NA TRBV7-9 TGTGCCAGCAGCTTAGCGTCGCAGACCTTGGGTGGCTACACCTTC CASSLASQTLGGYTF
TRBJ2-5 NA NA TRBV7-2 TGTGCCAGCAGCTTAATGGGGTATCGGGAAGAGACCCAGTACTTC CASSLMGYREETQYF
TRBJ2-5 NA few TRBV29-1 TGCAGCATTGAATCCCCGGGGGGCGAAGCAGAGACCCAGTACTTC CSIESPGGEAETQYF
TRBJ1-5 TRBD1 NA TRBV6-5 TGTGCCAGCAGGGGACAGGGCACGGGCAATCAGCCCCAGCATTTT CASRGQGTGNQPQHF
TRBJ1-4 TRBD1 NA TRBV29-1 TGCAGCGTGGGGGACAGGGTCCGGGAAAAACTGTTTTTT CSVGDRVREKLFF
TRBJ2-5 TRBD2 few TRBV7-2 TGTGCCAGCAGCCCCCGCGGGGGGCCGAGGGAGACCCAGTACTTC CASSPRGGPRETQYF
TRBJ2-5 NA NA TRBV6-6 TGTGCCAGCAAGTACCAAGGTGGGGAGACCCAGTACTTC CASKYQGGETQYF
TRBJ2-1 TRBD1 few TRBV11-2 TGTGCCAGCAGCCGGGACAGTTATGAGCAGTTCTTC CASSRDSYEQFF
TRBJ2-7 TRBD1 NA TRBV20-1 TGCAGTGCTAGAGATCCGGGACAGGGCTACTCCTACGAGCAGTACTTC CSARDPGQGYSYEQYF
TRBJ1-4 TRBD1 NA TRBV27 TGTGCCAGCAGTTTAACTGTGGGACAGGGGGCGAGTGAAAAACTGTTTTTT CASSLTVGQGASEKLFF
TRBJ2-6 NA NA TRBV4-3 TGCGCCAGCAGCCAACTTCCCGGGGCCAACGTCCTGACTTTC CASSQLPGANVLTF
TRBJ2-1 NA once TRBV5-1 TGCGCCAGCAGCTACTCAGGGGCAGACTACAATGATCAGTTCTTC CASSYSGADYNDQFF
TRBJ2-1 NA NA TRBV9 TGTGCCAGCAGCCGCCTAGGGGGGTCTTACAATGAGCAGTTCTTC CASSRLGGSYNEQFF
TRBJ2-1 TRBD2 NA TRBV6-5 TGTGCCAGCAGTCAAAGGACTAGCCGACAGCAGTTCTTC CASSQRTSRQQFF
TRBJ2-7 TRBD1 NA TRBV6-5 TGTGCCAGCAGCAGGACAGGGGGCGCGGTCCATGAGCAGTACTTC CASSRTGGAVHEQYF
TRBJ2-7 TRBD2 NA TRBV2 TGTGCCAGCAGTACCCGGACTAGTATGTACTTC CASSTRTSMYF
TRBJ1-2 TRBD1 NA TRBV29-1 TGCAGCGTTGAAGATCACTCTACAGGGGAGGTCTCTGGCTACACCTTC CSVEDHSTGEVSGYTF
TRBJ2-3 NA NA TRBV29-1 TGCAGCGGGGGGGGCGGTAGCACAGATACGCAGTATTTT CSGGGGSTDTQYF
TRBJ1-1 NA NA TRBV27 TGTGCCAGCAGTCCGGACCAGGGCACTGAAGCTTTCTTT CASSPDQGTEAFF
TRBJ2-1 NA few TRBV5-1 TGCGCCAGCACCCGGGAAACCCTAGTAGATGAGCAGTTCTTC CASTRETLVDEQFF